The present TCR beta chain was sequenced within a study of T cell changes during pregnancy in multiple sclerosis. The CDR3 contains 13 residues. V shed 7 bases and J shed 1 base, with 11 bases lying between them. Germline assignment: CDR1 MNHNY and CDR2 SVGAGI (reference sequence). TCRdb's table, derived via immunoSEQ multiplex PCR, lists solely in-frame clones and lacks some. The table includes roughly 64,000 clones, approximately 91% detected once. The chain carries TRBV6-6 and TRBJ2-7; a weak D match, TRBD1 (5 bases). The input for sequencing was peripheral blood, taken in the second trimester of pregnancy. The TCR originated in a female donor with multiple sclerosis, enrolled in a pregnancy study. Here the CDR3 reads CASIQTDSYEQYF. The CDR3 DNA is TGTGCCAGCATTCAGACAGATTCCTACGAGCAGTACTTC.